This paragraph covers one TCR beta chain sequence. Its antigen is unknown. These data belong to a study of T-cell memory formation after mild COVID-19. Whole-study context: Most TCR clusters belonged to a single donor. Overall study results and limits: The study detected some responding clones in pre-infection memory, suggesting cross-reactive memory joined. Second-wave clones reaching peak frequency on day 37 lacked confirmed SARS-CoV-2 specificity.

This CDR3 comprises 14 residues. Germline CDR1 reads SGHRS; CDR2 reads YFSETQ. With 4 bases removed from V and 7 bases from J, the gap between germline ends came to 15 bases. From the 5' RACE reads, TCRdb called clonotypes with MiXCR, one entry per CDR3 protein. The data hold about 240,000 distinct CDR3 sequences, with around a tenth observed a single time. Sequencing used PBMCs or a T cell subset sorted from them (not recorded which). V gene TRBV5-1 combines with J gene TRBJ1-5, with D possibly matching TRBD1 (6 bases). The receptor was isolated from a man aged 18 to 29 who had mild COVID-19 (a few samples of this study predate the infection). Cell type and time point are not known. The CDR3 protein is CASSPEGGGQPQHF. In DNA, the CDR3 is TGCGCCAGCAGCCCTGAGGGGGGCGGCCAGCCCCAGCATTTT.